The clone carrying this TCR beta chain was counted a single time. All enrollees were about 18 to 90 years old and from 20 to 25 US areas. Cohort assignment relied on participant-reported clinical history. The entry originates in a study of blood T cell repertoires in COVID-19. V lost 5 bases and J lost 2; bases outside the gene matches: 10. The CDR3 sequence is 17 residues long. Germline-derived CDR1 and CDR2 are MDHEN and SYDVKM. Profiling relied on immunoSEQ multiplex PCR, and the TCRdb table lists in-frame clones only, not all of them. The sample holds over 350,000 clones, 87% seen once. The J gene is TRBJ1-5, the V gene TRBV28; 9 bases fit TRBD1. Input material: PBMCs or T cells enriched from blood (not recorded which). This TCR came from a woman aged 18-35 years with acute COVID-19. The CDR3 protein is CASSPKLTGGGNQPQHF. DNA of the CDR3: TGTGCCAGCAGTCCGAAGCTCACAGGGGGCGGCAATCAGCCCCAGCATTTT. Full variable domain (remainder filled in from reference TRBV28 and TRBJ1-5): DVKVTQSSRYLVKRTGEKVFLECVQDMDHENMFWYRQDPGLGLRLIYFSYDVKMKEKGDIPEGYSVSREKKERFSLILESASTNQTSMYLCASSPKLTGGGNQPQHFGDGTRLSIL.